A selection of T cell receptor beta chains follows, all from one sample in a study of response to subunit inactivated influenza vaccine. TCRdb passed the RT-PCR reads through MiXCR, listing each CDR3 protein once. The table lists 530,000 or so distinct CDR3 sequences, 12% to 15% of them singletons, with 11% in the top ten. Sequencing used PBMCs from blood, obtained about 11 days after vaccination. These receptor sequences come from a man aged 45-60 years who received an inactivated influenza vaccine. Both conserved end residues are trimmed from each CDR3. The order of the fields is V gene, CDR3 protein.

v_gene: TRBV12-3/TRBV12-4; CDR3aa: ASSIRGLSNQPQH
v_gene: TRBV11-3; CDR3aa: ASSLERGSNEQF
v_gene: TRBV20-1; CDR3aa: SASGSGGHPSEQY
v_gene: TRBV7-9; CDR3aa: ASSHSGGSYNEQF
v_gene: TRBV7-8; CDR3aa: ASSLGGLAGIYEQY
v_gene: TRBV28; CDR3aa: ASSWDGDYGYT
v_gene: TRBV18; CDR3aa: ASSPGQATYEQY
v_gene: TRBV5-1; CDR3aa: ASSPNPSGSGKNIQY
v_gene: TRBV14; CDR3aa: ASSQAGLEALKFNTEAF
v_gene: TRBV7-3; CDR3aa: ASSLSGTNTQY
v_gene: TRBV7-6; CDR3aa: ASSLVQGLQETQY
v_gene: TRBV7-2; CDR3aa: ASSQNVRGRYGYT
v_gene: TRBV4-2; CDR3aa: ASSQGAGGRNEQF
v_gene: TRBV6-1; CDR3aa: ASSAQGAVYEQY
v_gene: TRBV19; CDR3aa: ASSSRTSGNEQF
v_gene: TRBV7-9; CDR3aa: ASSMTGENQPQH
v_gene: TRBV4-3; CDR3aa: ASSQEVGKNTGELF
v_gene: TRBV7-2; CDR3aa: ASSLSSGGLYEQY
v_gene: TRBV5-1; CDR3aa: ASSLNQNTEAF
v_gene: TRBV6-2/TRBV6-3; CDR3aa: ASSRLLDDYEQY
v_gene: TRBV27; CDR3aa: ASSLWGRSEAF
v_gene: TRBV30; CDR3aa: AWSVLAGVYNEQF
v_gene: TRBV30; CDR3aa: AWRETGSQETQY
v_gene: TRBV5-1; CDR3aa: ASSLEGSGGGYNEQF
v_gene: TRBV10-3; CDR3aa: AITPGQGKAEAF
v_gene: TRBV6-1; CDR3aa: ASKVPAAETQY
v_gene: TRBV6-2/TRBV6-3; CDR3aa: ASSYSSGGGTEAF
v_gene: TRBV5-1; CDR3aa: ASSLAGGNQADTQY
v_gene: TRBV12-3/TRBV12-4; CDR3aa: ASSLDRTVDNEQF
v_gene: TRBV12-3/TRBV12-4; CDR3aa: ASRENPLAGGQPDTQY
v_gene: TRBV5-1; CDR3aa: ASSRDYYTGELF
v_gene: TRBV12-5; CDR3aa: ASGLDPASGSYEQY
v_gene: TRBV6-1; CDR3aa: ASSPHEPMVAGGRRTQY
v_gene: TRBV20-1; CDR3aa: SARDRGQGLWGNQPQH
v_gene: TRBV12-5; CDR3aa: ASGILLLAGIQETQY
v_gene: TRBV5-4; CDR3aa: ASSADRGYRSPLH
v_gene: TRBV10-3; CDR3aa: AISAGGFTDTQY
v_gene: TRBV28; CDR3aa: ASREGVEETQY
v_gene: TRBV7-2; CDR3aa: ASSSVTGGAGANVLT
v_gene: TRBV7-9; CDR3aa: ASSSGTRQYNEQF
v_gene: TRBV7-9; CDR3aa: ASRRLAGVPTGELF
v_gene: TRBV5-1; CDR3aa: ASSATGGSEKLF
v_gene: TRBV6-5; CDR3aa: ASSYLGQGTHEQY
v_gene: TRBV29-1; CDR3aa: RTEDTQY
v_gene: TRBV18; CDR3aa: ASSPQGPSNEKLF
v_gene: TRBV4-1; CDR3aa: ASSQPNQPQH
v_gene: TRBV5-1; CDR3aa: ASSLEGASGYT
v_gene: TRBV7-9; CDR3aa: ASSLVGSRNSPLH
v_gene: TRBV3-1; CDR3aa: ASSPLGRGGPGELF
v_gene: TRBV12-3/TRBV12-4; CDR3aa: ASSYRDLLYNEQF
v_gene: TRBV6-2/TRBV6-3; CDR3aa: ASSYSSRETQY
v_gene: TRBV6-4; CDR3aa: ASSAQGGELF
v_gene: TRBV29-1; CDR3aa: SVDQPRTGRETQY
v_gene: TRBV20-1; CDR3aa: SADDRSWGYEQY
v_gene: TRBV15; CDR3aa: ATRKGLPTGELF
v_gene: TRBV5-6; CDR3aa: ASSLAPGEQY
v_gene: TRBV5-6; CDR3aa: ASSISVTETNNEQF